This TCR beta chain originates from a study of breast tumors, draining lymph nodes, adjacent tissues. This CDR3 spans 11 amino acids. CDR1 and CDR2 from the germline V gene are DFQATT and SNEGSKA (reference sequence). Axillary draining lymph nodes of breast cancer patients supplied the node samples. One entry per CDR3 protein, called by TCRdb with MiXCR from the multiplex PCR reads. Of about 150,000 distinct CDR3 sequences listed, about 33% are singletons. This clonotype was detected ten times or more. This may be a read error: a much more frequent sequence differs by one nucleotide. The sequencing input was axillary lymph node tissue. The chain employs TRBV20-1 and TRBJ2-1, with D perhaps matching TRBD1 (6 bases). This clonotype originated in a female donor with breast cancer. Some clones in this sample may be carry-over from other donors' samples. Written as DNA, the CDR3 is TGCAGTGCTAAGAGGGGGTCTGAGCAGTCCTTC. Protein: CSAKRGSEQSF.